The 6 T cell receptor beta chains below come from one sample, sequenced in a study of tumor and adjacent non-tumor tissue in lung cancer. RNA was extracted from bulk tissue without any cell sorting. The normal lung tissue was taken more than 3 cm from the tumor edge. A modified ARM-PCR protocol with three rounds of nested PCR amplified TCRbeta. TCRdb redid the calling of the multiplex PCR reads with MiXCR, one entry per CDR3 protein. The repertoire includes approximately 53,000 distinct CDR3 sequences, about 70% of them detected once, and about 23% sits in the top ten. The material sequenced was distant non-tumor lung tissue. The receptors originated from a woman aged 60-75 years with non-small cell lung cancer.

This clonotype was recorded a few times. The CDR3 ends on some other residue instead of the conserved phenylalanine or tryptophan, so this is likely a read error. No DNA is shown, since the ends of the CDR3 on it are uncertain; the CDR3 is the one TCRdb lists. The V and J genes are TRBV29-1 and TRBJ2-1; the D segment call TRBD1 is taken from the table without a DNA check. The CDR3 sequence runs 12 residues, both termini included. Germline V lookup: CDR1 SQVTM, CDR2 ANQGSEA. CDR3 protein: CSVGHRAGELFL.

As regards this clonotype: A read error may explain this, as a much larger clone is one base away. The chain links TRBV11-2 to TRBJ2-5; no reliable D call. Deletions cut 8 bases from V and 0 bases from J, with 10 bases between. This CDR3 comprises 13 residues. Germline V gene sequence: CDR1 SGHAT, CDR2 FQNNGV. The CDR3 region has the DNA TGTGCCAGCTGCGTCATGTACCAAGAGACCCAGTACTTC. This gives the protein CASCVMYQETQYF.

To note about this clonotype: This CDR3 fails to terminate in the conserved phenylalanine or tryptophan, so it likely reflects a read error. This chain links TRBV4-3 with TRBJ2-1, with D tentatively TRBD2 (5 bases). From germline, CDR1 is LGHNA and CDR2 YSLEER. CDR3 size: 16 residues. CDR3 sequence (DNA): TGCGCCAGCAGCCCTAGGACTCAATACGCCTACAATGAACAGTTCTCC. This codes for CASSPRTQYAYNEQFS.

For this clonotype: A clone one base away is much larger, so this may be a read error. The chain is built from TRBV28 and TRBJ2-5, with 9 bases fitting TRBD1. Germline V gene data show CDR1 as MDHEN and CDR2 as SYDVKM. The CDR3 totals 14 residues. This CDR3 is CANSFDRGGKTQYF. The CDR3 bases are TGTGCCAACAGTTTCGACAGGGGGGGAAAGACCCAGTACTTC. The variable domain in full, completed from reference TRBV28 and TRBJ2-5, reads DVKVTQSSRYLVKRTGEKVFLECVQDMDHENMFWYRQDPGLGLRLIYFSYDVKMKEKGDIPEGYSVSREKKERFSLILESASTNQTSMYLCANSFDRGGKTQYFGPGTRLLVL.

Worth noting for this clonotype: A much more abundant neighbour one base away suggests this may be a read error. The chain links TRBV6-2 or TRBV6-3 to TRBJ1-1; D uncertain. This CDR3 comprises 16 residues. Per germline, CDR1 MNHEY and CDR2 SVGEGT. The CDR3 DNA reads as TGTGCCGGCAGTTCTAACCCTCTCTGGGAAGTCACTGAAACTTTCTTT. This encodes CAGSSNPLWEVTETFF.

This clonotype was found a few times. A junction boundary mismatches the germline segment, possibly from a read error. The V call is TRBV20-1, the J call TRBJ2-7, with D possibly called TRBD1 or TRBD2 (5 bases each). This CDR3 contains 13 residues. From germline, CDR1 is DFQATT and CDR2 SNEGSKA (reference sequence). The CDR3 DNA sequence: TGCAGTGTCATCAGGGAGAGGGTCGACGAGCATTACTTC. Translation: CSVIRERVDEHYF.